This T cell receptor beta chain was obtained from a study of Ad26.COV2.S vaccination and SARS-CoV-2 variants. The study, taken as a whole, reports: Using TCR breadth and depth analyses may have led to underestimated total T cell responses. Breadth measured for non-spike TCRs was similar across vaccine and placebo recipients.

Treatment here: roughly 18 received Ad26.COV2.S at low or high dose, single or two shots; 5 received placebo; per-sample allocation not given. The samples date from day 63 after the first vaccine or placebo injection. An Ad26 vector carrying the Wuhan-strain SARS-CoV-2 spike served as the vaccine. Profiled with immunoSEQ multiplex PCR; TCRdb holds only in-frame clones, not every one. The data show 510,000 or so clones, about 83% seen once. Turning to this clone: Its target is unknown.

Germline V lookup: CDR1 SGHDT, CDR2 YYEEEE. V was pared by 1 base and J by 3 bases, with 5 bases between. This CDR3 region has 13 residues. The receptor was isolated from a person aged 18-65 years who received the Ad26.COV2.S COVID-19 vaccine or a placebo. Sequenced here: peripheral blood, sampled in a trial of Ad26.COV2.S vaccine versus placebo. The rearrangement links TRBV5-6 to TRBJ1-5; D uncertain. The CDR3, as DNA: TGTGCCAGCAGCTTGCAGACCAATCAGCCCCAGCATTTT. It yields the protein CASSLQTNQPQHF.